This T cell receptor (beta chain) was recorded in a study of shared clonotypes between healthy human individuals. Whole-study context: Each donor's CD4 naive and CD4 memory cells filled three plates apiece, CD8 naive two, and CD8 memory one.

TCRdb's copy holds only in-frame clones and misses some; the assay was immunoSEQ multiplex PCR. The table has hundreds of thousands of clones, just over 95% seen once. J was trimmed by 5 bases and V by 6 bases; bases with no gene match: 9. CDR3 length: 15 amino acids. Germline V gene sequence: CDR1 MNHEY, CDR2 SVGAGI. CD8 cells classed as naive were CD45RO-negative and positively selected for CCR7, excluding terminally differentiated effector memory CD45RA+ cells. The chain joins TRBV6-5 to TRBJ2-1; 8 positions agree with TRBD1. The sequencing sample was made of naive CD8+ T cells sorted from blood. This TCR derives from a man between 25 and 39 years old in good health. The CDR3 coding sequence is TGTGCCAGCAGGCGGGGACAGGTCGCCCACAATGAGCAGTTCTTC. It is translated as CASRRGQVAHNEQFF.